In this sample, the clone carrying this TCR beta chain turned up once. Clones were sequenced by immunoSEQ multiplex PCR, and TCRdb holds only the in-frame ones, with some missing. This table holds 89,000 or so clones, roughly 80% found once. This record belongs to a study of radiotherapy plus CTLA-4 blockade in lung cancer. CDR3 length equals 16 residues. Per the germline V gene, CDR1 is SGHAT and CDR2 is FQNNGV. The junction had 0 bases not matched to a gene; V was cut back by 2 bases and J by 0 bases. V and J are TRBV11-2 and TRBJ2-1; TRBD2 matches at 11 bases. The origin of this receptor is a human donor with non-small cell lung cancer who had a partial response to radiotherapy plus ipilimumab. The specimen comprised peripheral blood, sampled from a patient treated with radiotherapy plus ipilimumab. CDR3 loop: CASSLTSGSSYNEQFF. The CDR3 DNA reads TGTGCCAGCAGCTTAACTAGCGGGAGCTCCTACAATGAGCAGTTCTTC.